This T cell receptor (beta chain) appears in the sequencing data of a study of response to subunit inactivated influenza vaccine. Many counts were recorded for this clonotype. At one end the junction does not follow the germline gene, possibly because of a read error. TCRdb fed the RT-PCR reads into MiXCR, producing one record per CDR3 protein. The sample includes about 540,000 distinct CDR3 sequences, approximately 20% seen only once; the top ten take 2.5% to 3%. Per germline, CDR1 MDHEN and CDR2 SYDVKM. The CDR3 sequence is 13 residues long. The same data also went into a second study, on T cells expressing NK-cell markers. This second study notes: TCR beta cDNA was made by 5'RACE template switching with UMIs. The eight sequenced donors comprised seven who were HCMV-seropositive and one who was seronegative. Researchers report these clonotypes also headed the CD3+CD56-NKG2C+ fraction in several donors.

The origin of this receptor is a man aged 45-60 years who received an inactivated influenza vaccine. This chain links TRBV28 with TRBJ1-2, with 9 bases lining up with TRBD1. This material consisted of CD4+ T cells sorted from PBMCs, taken 11 to 12 days after vaccination. CDR3 loop: CASSLTGTGRDSF. Here the CDR3 DNA reads TGTGCCAGCAGCCTTACCGGGACAGGGAGGGATAGCTTC.